Presented here are 15 T cell receptor beta chains from one specimen sequenced in a study of blood T cell repertoires in COVID-19. Generated by immunoSEQ multiplex PCR, the TCRdb table keeps only in-frame clones and is missing some. The sample holds more than 200,000 clones, approximately 81% seen once. Material: peripheral blood. These receptors all come from a woman of 80 years or more with COVID-19, enrolled during active disease.

CDR3 DNA sequence: TGCGCCAGCACATCAGGGGGGTCGAACACTGAAGCTTTCTTT. Residues: CASTSGGSNTEAFF. The chain links TRBV5-1 to TRBJ1-1; 7 bases agree with TRBD1. The CDR3 consists of 14 residues. Germline CDR1 and CDR2: SGHRS and YFSETQ. V shed 6 bases and J 1 base; nucleotides not matched to a gene: 6.

The J gene is TRBJ1-1, the V gene TRBV19, with D hard to call. V lost 1 base to trimming and J lost 5 bases, with 14 bases between them. The CDR3 loop spans 15 amino acids. The germline CDR1 and CDR2 sequences are LNHDA and SQIVND (reference sequence). Here the CDR3 reads CASSIARERLTEAFF. Here the CDR3 DNA reads TGTGCCAGTAGTATAGCGAGAGAAAGATTGACTGAAGCTTTCTTT.

J is TRBJ2-5 and V is TRBV24-1; TRBD2 might be the D (5 bases). The CDR3 is 15 amino acids. CDR1 is KGHDR, CDR2 SFDVKD, per germline. The ends were cut back, 4 bases at V and 4 bases at J, with 15 bases in the middle. CDR3 region: CATSDLRETPETQYF. In DNA, the CDR3 is TGTGCCACCAGTGACCTAAGGGAGACACCAGAGACCCAGTACTTC.

This chain connects TRBV3-1 (or the pseudogene TRBV3-2) to TRBJ2-3, with 7 bases aligning to TRBD1. The length of the CDR3 is 15 residues. Germline trimming cut 4 bases from V and 0 bases from J; bases unmatched to any gene: 4. The germline V gene has CDR1 LGHDT and CDR2 YNNKEL (reference sequence). The CDR3 is CASSPRDRSTDTQYF. CDR3 nucleotide sequence: TGTGCCAGCAGCCCCCGGGACAGAAGCACAGATACGCAGTATTTT.

The rearrangement links TRBV7-9 to TRBJ1-5, with 8 bases lining up with TRBD1. CDR3 size: 13 residues. Germline assignment: CDR1 SEHNR and CDR2 FQNEAQ (reference sequence). Losses at the gene ends were 1 base for V and 13 bases for J; bases not matched to a gene: 6. CDR3 amino acids: CASSLGTGNLQHF. For the CDR3, the DNA is TGTGCCAGCAGCTTAGGGACAGGGAACCTACAGCATTTT.

The rearrangement joins TRBV19 to TRBJ2-2; 8 bases align to TRBD1. Germline CDR1 reads LNHDA; CDR2 reads SQIVND (reference sequence). The CDR3 runs to 14 residues. After removal of 11 bases from V and 4 bases from J, the junction contained 9 bases not matched to a gene. CDR3 in DNA: TGTGCCTGCAGGACAGGGCTTGGCACCGGGGAGCTGTTTTTT. Protein: CACRTGLGTGELFF.

The chain joins TRBV5-1 to TRBJ1-2; TRBD1 matches at 9 bases. This CDR3 has 15 amino acids. Per germline, CDR1 SGHRS and CDR2 YFSETQ. Trimming took 4 bases from V and 4 from J; bases not matched to a gene: 8. The DNA of the CDR3 is TGCGCCAGCAGCGCCACAGGGGGCGTGGGCTATGGCTACACCTTC. Translating it yields CASSATGGVGYGYTF.

The chain carries TRBV6-5 and TRBJ1-2; TRBD1 matches at 9 bases. V trimming: 6 bases; J trimming: 4 bases; junction bases outside the gene matches: 3. Germline V lookup: CDR1 MNHEY, CDR2 SVGAGI. This CDR3 region has 13 residues. CDR3 loop: CASRTGGTYGYTF. The CDR3, as DNA: TGTGCCAGCAGGACAGGGGGGACCTATGGCTACACCTTC.

This chain uses TRBV10-3 with TRBJ2-2; 8 nucleotides agree with TRBD1. The CDR3 contains 15 residues. The V and J ends lost 6 bases and 1 base, in that order; junction bases with no gene match: 4. Germline values: CDR1 ENHRY, CDR2 SYGVKD. The CDR3 coding sequence is TGTGCCATCAGCGGGACAGGACTGAACACCGGGGAGCTGTTTTTT. This sequence encodes CAISGTGLNTGELFF.

The chain recombines TRBV19 with TRBJ2-5; 15 bases match TRBD2. Germline loops: CDR1 LNHDA, CDR2 SQIVND (reference sequence). This CDR3 spans 15 amino acids. The trim removed 6 bases at V and 5 bases at J, leaving 4 bases unmatched. CDR3 nucleotide sequence: TGTGCCAGTAGCGGACTAGCGGGGGGGCTGGAGACCCAGTACTTC. Protein: CASSGLAGGLETQYF.

V gene TRBV10-3 combines with J gene TRBJ1-1, with D tentatively TRBD1 (5 bases). Trimming removed 6 bases from V and 4 bases from J, with 12 bases in between. Germline V lookup: CDR1 ENHRY, CDR2 SYGVKD. The CDR3 totals 13 residues. CDR3 sequence reads: CAIRERGGTEAFF. The CDR3 DNA reads as TGTGCCATCAGGGAGCGGGGGGGCACTGAAGCTTTCTTT.

This chain connects TRBV7-3 to TRBJ1-6, with 10 bases that match TRBD1. Germline V gene data show CDR1 as SGHTA and CDR2 as FQGTGA. The CDR3 totals 14 residues. Trimming removed 4 bases from V and 7 bases from J; junction bases left unmatched: 1. DNA of the CDR3: TGTGCCAGCAGCTGGGGACAGGGGAATTCACCCCTCCACTTT. Translated, it gives CASSWGQGNSPLHF.

The chain couples TRBV7-2 to TRBJ1-5, with D perhaps TRBD1 (6 bases). The CDR3 length is 15 residues. CDR1 is SGHTA, CDR2 FQGNSA, per germline. V was clipped by 5 bases and J by 7 bases, with 18 bases between them. CDR3 sequence: CASSPAQGRGQPQHF. The DNA for the CDR3 is TGTGCCAGCAGCCCCGCCCAGGGGAGGGGACAGCCCCAGCATTTT.

The CDR3 nucleotides read TGTGCCAGCAGCTTAGCGGGGGCCCGGGAGCAGTTCTTC. Its protein is CASSLAGAREQFF. The genes are TRBV7-9 and TRBJ2-1, with TRBD1 as a possible D gene (6 bases). The CDR3 has 13 residues. Trimming pared 0 bases from V and 10 bases from J, leaving 10 bases between. Germline V gene sequence: CDR1 SEHNR, CDR2 FQNEAQ (reference sequence).

The gene calls are TRBV24-1 and TRBJ2-2; D is possibly TRBD2 (5 bases). The V gene lost 5 bases and the J gene lost 5 bases, with 20 bases spanning the gap. Germline values: CDR1 KGHDR, CDR2 SFDVKD. The CDR3 is 17 amino acids. The CDR3 sequence is CATSGAQGRSGTGELFF. CDR3 nucleotides: TGTGCCACCAGTGGGGCCCAAGGGCGCTCGGGGACCGGGGAGCTGTTTTTT.